These 11 T cell receptor beta chains came from one sample sequenced in a study of T cells in Graves' hyperthyroidism and ophthalmopathy. TCR beta CDR3 regions were amplified from RNA. The study used the HTBI primer set for a first-round RT-PCR of the TCR CDR3. TCRdb redid the calling of the multiplex PCR reads with MiXCR, one entry per CDR3 protein. The data show 450,000 to 600,000 distinct CDR3 sequences, nearly 20% seen once. Input material: blood. These receptors were collected from a man in his forties or fifties with Graves' ophthalmopathy.

The gene calls are TRBV5-4 and TRBJ2-1, with D uncertain. Trimming cost V 3 bases and J 1 base, with 14 bases left between them. The CDR3 totals 16 residues. Germline V gene lookup returns CDR1 SGHNT and CDR2 YYREEE (reference sequence). CDR3 loop: CASSSGPLGSYNEQFF. CDR3 nucleotides: TGTGCCAGCAGCTCCGGCCCGCTCGGTTCCTACAATGAGCAGTTCTTC.

A word on this clonotype: One end of the junction fails to match germline, which may point to a read error. This chain joins TRBV6-5 and TRBJ2-5; 8 bases are shared with TRBD2. Looked up from germline, CDR1 is MNHEY and CDR2 is SVGAGI. This CDR3 spans 17 amino acids. CDR3 coding DNA: TGTGCCAGCAGATTACGCGATAGCGGGGTCCCCCAAGGGACCCAGTACTTC. It encodes CASRLRDSGVPQGTQYF.

This clonotype was observed a handful of times. The V and J genes are TRBV27 and TRBJ2-7; the D gene is possibly TRBD1 (6 bases). This CDR3 is built from 14 residues. Germline V gene lookup returns CDR1 MNHEY and CDR2 SMNVEV (reference sequence). Trimming pared 5 bases from V and 0 bases from J, leaving 11 bases between. This CDR3 is CASSTTGISYEQYF. The CDR3 bases are TGTGCCAGCAGTACGACAGGTATCTCCTACGAGCAGTACTTC.

The rearrangement links TRBV7-9 to TRBJ2-3, with D perhaps assigned TRBD1 or TRBD2 (6 bases each). V lost 7 bases and J lost 0, with 26 bases in between. The CDR3 has 19 residues. Per germline, CDR1 SEHNR and CDR2 FQNEAQ (reference sequence). The CDR3 nucleotides read TGTGCCAGCACCCTCCGGGGGCTAGTGATGTTTTCTAGCACAGATACGCAGTATTTT. Protein sequence: CASTLRGLVMFSSTDTQYF.

This clonotype was found many times. V and J are TRBV7-2 and TRBJ2-7; D gene uncertain. This CDR3 contains 13 residues. V lost 2 bases to trimming and J lost 1 base, with 6 bases between them. The germline V gene has CDR1 SGHTA and CDR2 FQGNSA. The CDR3 loop is CASSLLGSYEQYF. CDR3 in DNA: TGTGCCAGCAGCTTATTGGGGTCCTACGAGCAGTACTTC.

Worth noting for this clonotype: This may stem from a read error, because a much larger clone lies one nucleotide away. CDR3: CASRPPWWPSGANEQFF. In DNA, the CDR3 is TGTGCCAGCAGACCCCCTTGGTGGCCCTCTGGGGCCAATGAGCAGTTCTTC. This sequence joins TRBV28 and TRBJ2-1; a weak D match, TRBD1 (5 bases). V was shortened by 6 bases and J by 6 bases, with 24 bases between the two germline ends. From germline, CDR1 is MDHEN and CDR2 SYDVKM. The CDR3 length is 17 residues.

This clonotype has a count of ten or more. The V gene is TRBV28, the J gene TRBJ1-1; perhaps TRBD1 as D (5 bases). The CDR3 covers 14 residues. Germline loops: CDR1 MDHEN, CDR2 SYDVKM. The V end lost 4 bases, the J end lost 4 bases, and 13 bases lay between the germline ends. The CDR3 bases are TGTGCCAGCAGTTCTCCGGGGACGCTCACTGAAGCTTTCTTT. Residues: CASSSPGTLTEAFF.

In its sample, this clonotype was seen many times. J is TRBJ2-2 and V is TRBV18; D remains ambiguous. The CDR3 sequence is 15 residues long. Germline values: CDR1 KGHSH, CDR2 LQKENI. V lost 0 bases and J 0 bases, leaving 5 bases between the germline ends. The CDR3 bases are TGTGCCAGCTCACCACCAGGGTCGAACACCGGGGAGCTGTTTTTT. Translation: CASSPPGSNTGELFF.

This clonotype has only a few counts. CDR3 loop: CASSLWRTDTQYF. The CDR3 bases are TGTGCCAGCAGCTTATGGAGGACAGATACGCAGTATTTT. The chain is built from TRBV7-2 and TRBJ2-3; D perhaps matches TRBD2 (5 bases). Germline V gene lookup returns CDR1 SGHTA and CDR2 FQGNSA. The CDR3 extends over 13 amino acids. V was cut by 2 bases and J by 3 bases, with 6 bases left in between. Complete variable domain (other parts from reference TRBV7-2 and TRBJ2-3): GAGVSQSPSNKVTEKGKDVELRCDPISGHTALYWYRQSLGQGLEFLIYFQGNSAPDKSGLPSDRFSAERTGGSVSTLTIQRTQQEDSAVYLCASSLWRTDTQYFGPGTRLTVL.

This clonotype appeared a few times. The chain links TRBV7-9 to TRBJ2-7; D tentatively fits TRBD1 or TRBD2 (5 bases each). The germline CDR1 and CDR2 sequences are SEHNR and FQNEAQ (reference sequence). The CDR3 length is 13 residues. Trimming took 5 bases from V and 5 from J, leaving 13 bases between them. The CDR3 loop is CASSPFMGDEQYF. The CDR3, as DNA: TGTGCCAGCAGCCCCTTTATGGGGGACGAGCAGTACTTC.

Many counts were recorded for this clonotype. This CDR3 reads CASSLGVATNEKLFF. The CDR3 DNA reads as TGTGCCAGCAGCTTAGGCGTTGCAACTAATGAAAAACTGTTTTTT. The chain links TRBV7-8 to TRBJ1-4; no definite D call. CDR3 length: 15 amino acids. Germline V gene data show CDR1 as SGHVS and CDR2 as FQNEAQ. The V and J ends lost 1 base and 0 bases respectively, with 6 bases between them.